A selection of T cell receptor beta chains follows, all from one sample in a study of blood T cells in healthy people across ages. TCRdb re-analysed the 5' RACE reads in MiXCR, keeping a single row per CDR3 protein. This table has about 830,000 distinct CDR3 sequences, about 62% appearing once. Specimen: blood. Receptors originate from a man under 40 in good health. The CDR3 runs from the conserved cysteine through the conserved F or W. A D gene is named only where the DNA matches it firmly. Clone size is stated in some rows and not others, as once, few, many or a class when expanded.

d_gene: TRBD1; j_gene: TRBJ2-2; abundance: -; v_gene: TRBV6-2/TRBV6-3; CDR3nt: TGTGCCAGCAGTTACCCCCAGCGCAGGGGGACCGGGGAGCTGTTTTTT; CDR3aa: CASSYPQRRGTGELFF
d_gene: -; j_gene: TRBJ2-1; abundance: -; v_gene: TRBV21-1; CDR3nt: TGTGCCAGCAGCAGAGGGACTAGCGGGGGGCGCGAGCAGTTCTTC; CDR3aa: CASSRGTSGGREQFF
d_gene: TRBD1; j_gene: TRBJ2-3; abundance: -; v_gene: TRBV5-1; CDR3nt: TGCGCCAGCAGCAACCCCGATGGACAGGGGATCCCAGATACGCAGTATTTT; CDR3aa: CASSNPDGQGIPDTQYF
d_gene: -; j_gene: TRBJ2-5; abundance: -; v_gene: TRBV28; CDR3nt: TGTGCCAGCAGTTCCCAAGGAGTATCAAAGAAGACCCAGTACTTC; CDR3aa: CASSSQGVSKKTQYF
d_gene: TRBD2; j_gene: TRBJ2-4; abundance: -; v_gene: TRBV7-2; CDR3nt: TGTGCCAGCAGCCCACCCCCGACTAGCGGGGGAAACATTCAGTACTTC; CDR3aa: CASSPPPTSGGNIQYF
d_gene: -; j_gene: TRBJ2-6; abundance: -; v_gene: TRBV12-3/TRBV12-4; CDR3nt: TGTGCCAGCAAAAGACAGTCTGGGGCCAACGTCCTGACTTTC; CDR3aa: CASKRQSGANVLTF
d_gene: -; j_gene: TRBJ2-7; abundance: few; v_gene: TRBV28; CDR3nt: TGTGCCAGCAGTTTATTTTCGTCAAACGAGCAGTACTTC; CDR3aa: CASSLFSSNEQYF
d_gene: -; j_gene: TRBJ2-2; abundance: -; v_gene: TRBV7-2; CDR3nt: TGTGCCAGCAGCATCCCAGCAGGTTACACCGGGGAGCTGTTTTTT; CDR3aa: CASSIPAGYTGELFF
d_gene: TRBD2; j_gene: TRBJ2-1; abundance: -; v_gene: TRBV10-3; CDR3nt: TGTGCCACCAGCGGGGGGGCCGGGAATGAGCAGTTCTTC; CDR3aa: CATSGGAGNEQFF
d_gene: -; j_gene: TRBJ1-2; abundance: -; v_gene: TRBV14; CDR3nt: TGTGCCAGCAGCCAAGATCTTACAGCAAACTATGGCTACACCTTC; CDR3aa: CASSQDLTANYGYTF
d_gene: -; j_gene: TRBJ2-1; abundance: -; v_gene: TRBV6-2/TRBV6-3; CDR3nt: TGTGCCAGCGCAAACAATGAGCAGTTCTTC; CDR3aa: CASANNEQFF
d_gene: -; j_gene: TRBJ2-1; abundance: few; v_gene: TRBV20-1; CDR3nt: TGCAGTGCTAGAGATAGGGTCCGGAATGAGCAGTTCTTC; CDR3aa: CSARDRVRNEQFF
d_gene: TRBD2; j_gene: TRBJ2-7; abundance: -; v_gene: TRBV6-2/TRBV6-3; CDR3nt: TGTGCCAGCAGCCTGACTAGCGGCCAAGAGACCCAGAACTTC; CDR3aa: CASSLTSGQETQNF
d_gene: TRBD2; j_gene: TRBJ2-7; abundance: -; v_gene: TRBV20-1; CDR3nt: TGCAGTGCAACCGGGACTAGCGGTACCCACGAGCAGTACTTC; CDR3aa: CSATGTSGTHEQYF
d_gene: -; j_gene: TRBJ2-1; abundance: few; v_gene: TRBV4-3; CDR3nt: TGCGCCAGCAGCCCATTGGGCAGATCCTACAATGAGCAGTTCTTC; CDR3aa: CASSPLGRSYNEQFF
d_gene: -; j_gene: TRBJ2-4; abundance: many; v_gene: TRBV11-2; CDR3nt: TGTGCCAGCAGCTTAGGTGCGCGAGGGGAACCTCTTAGGAACATTCAGTACTTC; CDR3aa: CASSLGARGEPLRNIQYF
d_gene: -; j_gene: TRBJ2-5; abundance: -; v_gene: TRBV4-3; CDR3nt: TGCGCCAGCAGCCAAGTGGTAGCGTCAGAGACCCAGTACTTC; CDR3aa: CASSQVVASETQYF
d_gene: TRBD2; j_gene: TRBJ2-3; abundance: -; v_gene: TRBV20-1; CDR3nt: TGCAGTGCAAAGCCCCTAGCGGGGGGGCCAGATACGCAGTATTTT; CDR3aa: CSAKPLAGGPDTQYF
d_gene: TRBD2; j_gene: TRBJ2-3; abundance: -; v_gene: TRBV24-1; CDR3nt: TGTGCCACCAGTGATTTGCGGCGGGGGGTCACAGATACGCAGTATTTT; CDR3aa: CATSDLRRGVTDTQYF
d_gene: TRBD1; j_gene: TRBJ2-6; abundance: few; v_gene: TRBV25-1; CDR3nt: TGTGCCAGCAGTCAGACAGGGGCTGCTGGGGCCAACGTCCTGACTTTC; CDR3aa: CASSQTGAAGANVLTF
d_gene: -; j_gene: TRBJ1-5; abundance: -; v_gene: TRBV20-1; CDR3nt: TGCAGTGCTAGAGATTACCAGGCTCGCGGTCAGCCCCAGCATTTT; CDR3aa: CSARDYQARGQPQHF
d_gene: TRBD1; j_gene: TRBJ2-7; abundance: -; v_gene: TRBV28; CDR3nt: TGTGCCAGCAGTTTATTAGGACAGGGGGCTGGCGAGCAGTACTTC; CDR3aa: CASSLLGQGAGEQYF
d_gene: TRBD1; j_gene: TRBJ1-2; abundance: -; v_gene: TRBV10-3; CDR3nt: TGTGCCATCAGGGCAGAGGGGGCAAACTATGGCTACACCTTC; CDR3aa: CAIRAEGANYGYTF
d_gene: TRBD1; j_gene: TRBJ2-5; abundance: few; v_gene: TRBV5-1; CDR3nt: TGCGCCAGCACCCTGACAGTTACAGGGGACCAAGAGACCCAGTACTTC; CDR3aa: CASTLTVTGDQETQYF
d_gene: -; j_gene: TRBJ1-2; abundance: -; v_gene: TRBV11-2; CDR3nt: TGTGCCAGCAGCCAGGGTGGGCTATTCGGCTACACCTTC; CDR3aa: CASSQGGLFGYTF